The 25 T cell receptor beta chains in this list originate from one sample, sequenced in a study of blood T cell repertoires in COVID-19. The assay was immunoSEQ multiplex PCR, and TCRdb's table has in-frame clones only and misses some. Of around 300,000 clones listed, around 89% are singletons. Sequencing was carried out using peripheral blood. Receptors originate from a woman between 35 and 50 years old with COVID-19, enrolled during active disease.

V usage is TRBV24-1 and J usage is TRBJ1-5, with D possibly being TRBD1 (6 bases). CDR3 length equals 14 residues. The V end was cut by 6 bases, the J end by 0 bases, with 8 bases between. Germline loops: CDR1 KGHDR, CDR2 SFDVKD. CDR3 sequence (DNA): TGTGCCACCAGTACAGGGTATAGCAATCAGCCCCAGCATTTT. Protein sequence: CATSTGYSNQPQHF.

The rearrangement uses TRBV7-8 and TRBJ2-5, with D maybe TRBD1 (5 bases). Germline CDR1 and CDR2: SGHVS and FQNEAQ. The CDR3 loop spans 13 amino acids. The V and J ends lost 2 bases and 4 bases respectively, with 8 bases between them. This CDR3 is CASSLQGAETQYF. CDR3 DNA: TGTGCCAGCAGCTTACAGGGTGCAGAGACCCAGTACTTC.

The rearrangement uses TRBV27 and TRBJ1-3, with D tentatively TRBD1 (6 bases). Trimming left V 4 bases short and J 4 bases short, with 8 bases between. Germline-derived CDR1 and CDR2 are MNHEY and SMNVEV (reference sequence). This CDR3 spans 13 amino acids. The CDR3 here is CASSSRGGNTIYF. CDR3 DNA sequence: TGTGCCAGCAGTTCAAGGGGGGGAAACACCATATATTTT.

This clone was found a few times. The chain recombines TRBV19 with TRBJ1-2; D is unclear. Germline V gene lookup returns CDR1 LNHDA and CDR2 SQIVND (reference sequence). The germline V and J ends were trimmed by 3 bases and 5 bases, with 4 bases remaining between them. CDR3 length: 11 amino acids. The CDR3 sequence is CASSIRYGYTF. The CDR3 DNA sequence: TGTGCCAGTAGTATTCGGTATGGCTACACCTTC.

The chain carries TRBV9 and TRBJ2-7, with D possibly being TRBD1 (6 bases). The CDR3 sequence is 14 residues long. V was cut by 5 bases and J by 1 base, with 13 bases left in between. Germline loops: CDR1 SGDLS, CDR2 YYNGEE. Here the CDR3 DNA reads TGTGCCAGCAGTAAACAGGGTGGGTCCTACGAGCAGTACTTC. Its protein product is CASSKQGGSYEQYF.

V and J are TRBV7-3 and TRBJ2-2, with D possibly being TRBD1 (6 bases). This CDR3 comprises 15 residues. CDR1 is SGHTA, CDR2 FQGTGA, per germline. Trimming removed 5 bases from V and 3 bases from J, with 13 bases in between. The CDR3 protein is CASSRQAADTGELFF. In DNA form, the CDR3 reads TGTGCCAGCAGCCGACAGGCTGCGGACACCGGGGAGCTGTTTTTT.

This chain connects TRBV6-6 to TRBJ2-3; 12 bases match TRBD2. CDR1 is MNHNY and CDR2 is SVGAGI in the germline V gene (reference sequence). The CDR3 consists of 16 residues. V lost 6 bases and J lost 4; bases outside the gene matches: 8. The CDR3 coding sequence is TGTGCCAGCAGGCCTCTAGCGGGGGGGCTCGCAGATACGCAGTATTTT. Protein sequence: CASRPLAGGLADTQYF.

The gene calls are TRBV19 and TRBJ2-1, with D possibly TRBD2 on 5 matching bases. The V gene lost 2 bases and the J gene lost 2 bases, with 7 bases spanning the gap. The CDR3 is made up of 14 amino acids. CDR1 is LNHDA and CDR2 is SQIVND in the germline V gene (reference sequence). CDR3 loop: CASSISRAYNEQFF. DNA of the CDR3: TGTGCCAGTAGTATATCGAGGGCCTACAATGAGCAGTTCTTC.

The rearrangement uses TRBV5-1 and TRBJ1-2; no clear D gene. The CDR3 covers 14 residues. Germline values: CDR1 SGHRS, CDR2 YFSETQ. The V and J ends lost 0 bases and 7 bases respectively, with 13 bases between them. CDR3: CASSLDLKTSGYTF. CDR3 nucleotide sequence: TGCGCCAGCAGCTTGGACCTTAAGACAAGTGGCTACACCTTC.

This clone is a singleton in its sample. The chain combines TRBV19 with TRBJ1-4; D is unresolved. The CDR3 totals 11 residues. V shed 9 bases and J shed 13 bases, with 15 bases lying between them. Per germline, CDR1 LNHDA and CDR2 SQIVND (reference sequence). CDR3 sequence reads: CASRDGGRLFF. The CDR3 DNA is TGTGCCAGCCGAGACGGTGGGAGACTGTTTTTT.

The chain combines TRBV5-1 with TRBJ1-2; D call uncertain. The V end was cut by 4 bases, the J end by 2 bases, with 12 bases between. CDR1 SGHRS and CDR2 YFSETQ come from the germline V gene. The CDR3 consists of 14 residues. The CDR3 DNA follows: TGCGCCAGCAGCCCGGTCTCGGGGAACTATGGCTACACCTTC. It yields the protein CASSPVSGNYGYTF.

A few counts support this clone. This chain joins TRBV18 and TRBJ2-5, with D maybe TRBD1 (6 bases). Trimming took 6 bases from V and 2 from J, leaving 7 bases between them. Germline values: CDR1 KGHSH, CDR2 LQKENI. The CDR3 length is 12 residues. The CDR3 DNA reads as TGTGCCAGCTCGGGACAACAAGAGACCCAGTACTTC. Translated: CASSGQQETQYF.

This chain links TRBV5-4 with TRBJ1-6; no reliable D call. The V gene lost 2 bases and the J gene lost 7 bases, with 16 bases spanning the gap. CDR3 size: 16 residues. Germline V gives CDR1 SGHNT, CDR2 YYREEE (reference sequence). CDR3 sequence: CASSFSKGAENSPLHF. The DNA for the CDR3 is TGTGCCAGCAGCTTTAGTAAGGGAGCGGAGAATTCACCCCTCCACTTT.

CDR3 loop: CASSVRQGAGGYTF. CDR3 in DNA: TGTGCCAGCAGCGTTAGACAGGGGGCAGGCGGCTACACCTTC. The J gene is TRBJ1-2, the V gene TRBV9; the match to TRBD1 covers 10 bases. Trimming cost V 2 bases and J 8 bases; bases outside gene matches: 6. CDR1 is SGDLS, CDR2 YYNGEE, per germline. The CDR3 is 14 residues long. The full variable domain, with the rest looked up from reference TRBV9 and TRBJ1-2, is DSGVTQTPKHLITATGQRVTLRCSPRSGDLSVYWYQQSLDQGLQFLIQYYNGEERAKGNILERFSAQQFPDLHSELNLSSLELGDSALYFCASSVRQGAGGYTFGSGTRLTVV.

This rearrangement joins TRBV19 to TRBJ2-2; tentative D call: TRBD1 (5 bases). The V and J ends lost 5 bases and 1 base respectively, with 14 bases between them. The germline CDR1 and CDR2 sequences are LNHDA and SQIVND (reference sequence). The CDR3 sequence is 16 residues long. For the CDR3, the DNA is TGTGCCAGTAGTGCCCACAGGTCGTGGAACACCGGGGAGCTGTTTTTT. The encoded protein is CASSAHRSWNTGELFF.

The rearrangement joins TRBV5-8 to TRBJ2-1; tentative D call: TRBD1 (5 bases). Deletions cut 0 bases from V and 8 bases from J, with 9 bases between. CDR3 length: 13 amino acids. From germline, CDR1 is SGHTS and CDR2 YDEGEE. CDR3 sequence (DNA): TGTGCCAGCAGCTTGGAAGGGGCAGATGAGCAGTTCTTC. This translates into CASSLEGADEQFF.

The rearrangement joins TRBV10-1 to TRBJ2-5; 9 bases are a match to TRBD2. V lost 6 bases and J lost 4; bases outside the gene matches: 12. CDR1 is WNHNN and CDR2 is SYGVQD in the germline V gene (reference sequence). The CDR3 length is 16 residues. The CDR3, as DNA: TGCGCCAGCAGCGCACCATCCGGGACTAGCTCAGAGACCCAGTACTTC. Protein product: CASSAPSGTSSETQYF.

This sequence joins TRBV9 and TRBJ2-3; 10 nucleotides align to TRBD1. The V segment lost 2 bases and the J segment 4 bases; nucleotides outside the gene matches: 4. The CDR3 totals 15 residues. CDR1 is SGDLS, CDR2 YYNGEE, per germline. This chain's CDR3 is CASSVDRGGPDTQYF. The CDR3 nucleotides read TGTGCCAGCAGCGTGGACAGGGGGGGACCAGATACGCAGTATTTT.

The rearrangement joins TRBV7-2 to TRBJ1-6; maybe TRBD1 (6 bases). Trimming pared 5 bases from V and 7 bases from J, leaving 15 bases between. The CDR3 is made up of 15 amino acids. Germline V lookup: CDR1 SGHTA, CDR2 FQGNSA. The CDR3 DNA reads as TGTGCCAGCAGCCCGGTACAGGGTTCGAATTCACCCCTCCACTTT. As protein: CASSPVQGSNSPLHF.

The chain uses TRBV2 and TRBJ1-5, with 12 nucleotides matching TRBD1. The CDR3 covers 18 residues. Germline CDR1 reads SNHLY; CDR2 reads FYNNEI. V lost 6 bases to trimming and J lost 0 bases; unmatched junction nucleotides: 9. CDR3 nucleotide sequence: TGTGCCAGCAGGAGCGGGACAGGGGGCCGAAATAGCAATCAGCCCCAGCATTTT. Amino acids: CASRSGTGGRNSNQPQHF.

This chain links TRBV19 with TRBJ2-2; 11 nucleotides align to TRBD1. V was pared by 5 bases and J by 5 bases, with 10 bases of the junction left unmatched. This CDR3 spans 17 amino acids. Germline CDR1 LNHDA, CDR2 SQIVND (reference sequence). CDR3 loop: CASSARTGTGGTGELFF. Written as DNA, the CDR3 is TGTGCCAGTAGTGCCCGAACCGGGACAGGGGGAACCGGGGAGCTGTTTTTT.

This clone appeared a few times. This chain connects TRBV7-9 to TRBJ1-1, with D possibly TRBD1 on 5 matching bases. V was clipped by 4 bases and J by 7 bases, with 13 bases between them. CDR3 length equals 13 residues. Germline CDR1 SEHNR, CDR2 FQNEAQ (reference sequence). The CDR3 region is CASSSGRGIEAFF. DNA for the CDR3: TGTGCCAGCAGCTCGGGTCGGGGGATTGAAGCTTTCTTT.

The genes are TRBV6-5 and TRBJ1-4; 11 nucleotides align to TRBD1. The CDR3 is made up of 15 amino acids. Germline V lookup: CDR1 MNHEY, CDR2 SVGAGI. The trim removed 0 bases at V and 8 bases at J, leaving 2 bases unmatched. CDR3 amino acids: CASSYSGQGAEKLFF. In DNA, the CDR3 is TGTGCCAGCAGTTACTCTGGACAGGGGGCGGAAAAACTGTTTTTT.

The V call is TRBV7-2, the J call TRBJ1-2; no clear D. Trimming pared 1 base from V and 3 bases from J, leaving 9 bases between. The CDR3 extends over 14 amino acids. Germline V gives CDR1 SGHTA, CDR2 FQGNSA. CDR3 protein: CASSLEAGDYGYTF. The CDR3 DNA sequence: TGTGCCAGCAGCTTAGAGGCGGGTGACTATGGCTACACCTTC.

The J gene is TRBJ2-1, the V gene TRBV19; D not certain. The CDR3 runs to 13 residues. Germline V gene sequence: CDR1 LNHDA, CDR2 SQIVND (reference sequence). Trimming removed 3 bases at V and 8 bases at J, with 11 bases between. As DNA, the CDR3 is TGTGCCAGTAGTATTCAAGCGACCCATGAGCAGTTCTTC. Translated: CASSIQATHEQFF.